This TCR beta chain was recorded in a study of sequential checkpoint blockade in melanoma. Treatment given: randomized to nivolumab then ipilimumab (arm A) or the reverse (arm B). Live CD3+CD8+ CD19− CD56− cells were sorted from PBMCs. V lost 4 bases to trimming and J lost 7 bases; unmatched junction nucleotides: 2. Germline loops: CDR1 SGHDT, CDR2 YYEEEE. The length of the CDR3 is 12 residues. Assay: immunoSEQ multiplex PCR; the TCRdb copy retains only in-frame clones and omits some. The table includes just over 9,000 clones, roughly 70% detected once. The material was CD8+ T cells sorted from blood (inferred from file names), obtained from a patient given nivolumab and ipilimumab in sequence. The TCR comes from a human donor with melanoma. The V gene is TRBV5-6, the J gene TRBJ1-5; TRBD1 aligns across 7 bases. DNA for the CDR3: TGTGCCAGCAGCACGGGACAGCAGCCCCAGCATTTT. Translated: CASSTGQQPQHF.